This T cell receptor beta chain was sequenced for a study of CD8+CD57+ T cells in acquired aplastic anemia. At the level of the study: An average of roughly 2.9 ug of DNA was obtained from sorted CD4+ and CD8+ cells.

For sequencing, patients were chosen who had shown expansion of CD8+CD57+ cells by flow cytometry. The blood sampling took place in patients who had so far received no therapy. On this clonotype itself: Its antigen is still unknown. A junction boundary mismatches the germline segment, possibly from a read error.

Points from the study as a whole: Sharing between patients and controls was observed for around 27 CD8+ CDR3 sequences.

CDR3 length: 11 residues. From germline, CDR1 is SGHRS and CDR2 YFSETQ. Genomic DNA served as template for TCR beta VDJ and CDR3 profiling. TCRdb recomputed calls from the reads with MiXCR, one row per CDR3 protein. The sample lists hundreds of thousands of distinct CDR3 sequences, 50% to 65% seen once, with 1.3% in the top ten. V gene TRBV5-1 combines with J gene TRBJ2-4; D unresolved. The origin of this receptor is a human donor with aplastic anemia. The sequenced sample consisted of sorted CD4+, CD8+, or CD8+CD57+ T cells (not recorded which) from PBMCs. The CDR3 DNA sequence: TGTGCCAGCAGCTCAGGTGACATTCAGTACTTC. The encoded protein is CASSSGDIQYF.